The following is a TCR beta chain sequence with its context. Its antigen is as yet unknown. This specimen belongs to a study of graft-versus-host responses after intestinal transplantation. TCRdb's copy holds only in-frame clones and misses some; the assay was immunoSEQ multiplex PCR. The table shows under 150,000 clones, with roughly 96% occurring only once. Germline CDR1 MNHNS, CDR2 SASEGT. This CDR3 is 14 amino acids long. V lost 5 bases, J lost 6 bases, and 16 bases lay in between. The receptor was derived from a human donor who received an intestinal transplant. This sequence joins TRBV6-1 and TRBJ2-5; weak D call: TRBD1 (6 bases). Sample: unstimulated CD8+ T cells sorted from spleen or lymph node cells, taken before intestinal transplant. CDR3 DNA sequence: TGTGCCAGCAGTTATCTAGGGGGTACTAAGACCCAGTACTTC. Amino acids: CASSYLGGTKTQYF.